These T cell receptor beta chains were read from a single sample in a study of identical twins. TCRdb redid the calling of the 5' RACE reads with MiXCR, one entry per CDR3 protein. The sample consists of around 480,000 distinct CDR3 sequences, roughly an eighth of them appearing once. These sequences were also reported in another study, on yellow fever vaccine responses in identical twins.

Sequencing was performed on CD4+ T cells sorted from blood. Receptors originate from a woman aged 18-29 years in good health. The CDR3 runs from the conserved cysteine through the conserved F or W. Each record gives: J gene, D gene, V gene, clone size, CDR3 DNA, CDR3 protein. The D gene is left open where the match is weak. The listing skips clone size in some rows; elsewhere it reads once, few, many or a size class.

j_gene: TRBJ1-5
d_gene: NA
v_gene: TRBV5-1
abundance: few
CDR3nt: TGCGCCAGCAGCTTGTTGGGAACCAATCAGCCCCAGCATTTT
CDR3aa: CASSLLGTNQPQHF

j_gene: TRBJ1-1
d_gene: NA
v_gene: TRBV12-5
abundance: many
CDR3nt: TGTGCTAGTGGTTTGGGAACCGGCGGTGAAGCTTTCTTT
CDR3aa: CASGLGTGGEAFF

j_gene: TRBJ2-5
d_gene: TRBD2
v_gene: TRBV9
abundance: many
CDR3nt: TGTGCCAGCAGCGTAGCTTCGCCGGGACTAGCGGGGGGAGAGACCCAGTACTTC
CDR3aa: CASSVASPGLAGGETQYF

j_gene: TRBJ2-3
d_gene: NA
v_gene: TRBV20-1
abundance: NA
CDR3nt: TGCAGTGCTAGAGCGGCTAGGGGCACAGATACGCAGTATTTT
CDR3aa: CSARAARGTDTQYF

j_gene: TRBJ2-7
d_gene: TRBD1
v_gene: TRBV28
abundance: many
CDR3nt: TGTGCCAGCAGTCAGGGACAGCCCTACGAGCAGTACTTC
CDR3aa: CASSQGQPYEQYF

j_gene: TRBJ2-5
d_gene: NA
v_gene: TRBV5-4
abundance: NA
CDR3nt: TGTGCCAGCAGCTTGACTAGCAGCCAAGAGACCCAGTACTTC
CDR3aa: CASSLTSSQETQYF

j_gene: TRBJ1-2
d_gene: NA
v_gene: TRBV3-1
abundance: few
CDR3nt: TGTGCCAGCAGCCAAAGATCCGGCTACACCTTC
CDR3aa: CASSQRSGYTF

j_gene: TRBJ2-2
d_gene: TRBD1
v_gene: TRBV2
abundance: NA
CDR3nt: TGTGCCAGTATGGGACAGGGAAACACCGGGGAGCTGTTTTTT
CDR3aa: CASMGQGNTGELFF

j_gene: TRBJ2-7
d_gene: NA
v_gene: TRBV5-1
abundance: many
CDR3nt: TGCGCCAGCAGCTTGTCGGCCCAGCCGATCGAGCAGTACTTC
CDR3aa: CASSLSAQPIEQYF

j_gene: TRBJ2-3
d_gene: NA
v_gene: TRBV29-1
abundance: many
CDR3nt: TGCAGCGTTGAAACGGGAGCAGATACGCAGTATTTT
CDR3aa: CSVETGADTQYF

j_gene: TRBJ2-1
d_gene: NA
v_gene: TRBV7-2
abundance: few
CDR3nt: TGTGCCAGCACCCTAAGGGATAAGAATTTTGGAAATGAGCAGTTCTTC
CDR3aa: CASTLRDKNFGNEQFF

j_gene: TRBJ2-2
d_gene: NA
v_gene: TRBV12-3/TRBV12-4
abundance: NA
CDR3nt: TGTGCCAGCAGCTCGAGGGGGGCGGACACCGGGGAGCTGTTTTTT
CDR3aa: CASSSRGADTGELFF

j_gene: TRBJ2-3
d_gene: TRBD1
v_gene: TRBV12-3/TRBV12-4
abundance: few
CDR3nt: TGTGCCAGCAGACCAACAGGGGGCGCAGATACGCAGTATTTT
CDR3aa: CASRPTGGADTQYF

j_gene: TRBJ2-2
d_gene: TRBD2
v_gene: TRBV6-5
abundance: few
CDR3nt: TGTGCCAGCAGTTACTCGAGTCCTAGCGGGGCCTCGGGCACCGGGGAGCTGTTTTTT
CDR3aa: CASSYSSPSGASGTGELFF

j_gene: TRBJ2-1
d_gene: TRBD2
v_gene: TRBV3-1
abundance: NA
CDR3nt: TGTGCCAGCAGCCAAGATGTAAGCGGGGGGGACTACAATGAGCAGTTCTTC
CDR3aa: CASSQDVSGGDYNEQFF

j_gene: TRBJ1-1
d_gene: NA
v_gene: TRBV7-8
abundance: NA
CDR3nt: TGTGCCAGCAGCCCTCAAGTTATTCGAACAGGGAACACTGAAGCTTTCTTT
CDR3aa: CASSPQVIRTGNTEAFF

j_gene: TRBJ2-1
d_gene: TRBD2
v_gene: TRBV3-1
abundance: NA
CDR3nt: TGTGCCAGCAGCCAAGGTCCTAGCGGGGAGCAGTTCTTC
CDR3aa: CASSQGPSGEQFF

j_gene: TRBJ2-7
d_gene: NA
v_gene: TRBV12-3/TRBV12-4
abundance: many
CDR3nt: TGTGCCAGCAGCTGGACGGTAAACTACGAGCAGTACTTC
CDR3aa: CASSWTVNYEQYF

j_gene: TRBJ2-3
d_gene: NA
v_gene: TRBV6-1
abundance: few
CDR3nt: TGTGCCAGCAGAGGTCCCGCGGGGAGCACAGATACGCAGTATTTT
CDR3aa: CASRGPAGSTDTQYF

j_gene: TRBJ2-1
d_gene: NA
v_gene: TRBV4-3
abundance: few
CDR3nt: TGCGCCAGCAGCCAAGCTGCACTAGCCTCCTACAATGAGCAGTTCTTC
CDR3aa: CASSQAALASYNEQFF

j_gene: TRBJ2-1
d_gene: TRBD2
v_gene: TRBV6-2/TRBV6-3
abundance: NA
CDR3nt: TGTGCCAGCAACAGGGGAACACTAGCGGGAGAGTCCTACAATGAGCAGTTCTTC
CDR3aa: CASNRGTLAGESYNEQFF

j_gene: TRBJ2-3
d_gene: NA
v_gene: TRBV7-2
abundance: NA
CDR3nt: TGTGCCAGCAGCTCGACCTCCCCCCGGAACACAGATACGCAGTATTTT
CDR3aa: CASSSTSPRNTDTQYF

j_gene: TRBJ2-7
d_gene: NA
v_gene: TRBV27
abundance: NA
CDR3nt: TGTGCCAGCAGTTTCGGAGGGATCCTGACCTCTTCCTACGAGCAGTACTTC
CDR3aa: CASSFGGILTSSYEQYF

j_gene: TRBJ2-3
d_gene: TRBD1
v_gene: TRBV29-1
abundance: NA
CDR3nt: TGCAGCGTACAAATGACAGGGGGTTGGGTAGATACGCAGTGTTTT
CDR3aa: CSVQMTGGWVDTQCF

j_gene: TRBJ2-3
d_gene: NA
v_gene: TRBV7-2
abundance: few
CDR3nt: TGTGCCAGCAGCTTACAGGGGTCTAGCACAGATACGCAGTATTTT
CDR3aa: CASSLQGSSTDTQYF

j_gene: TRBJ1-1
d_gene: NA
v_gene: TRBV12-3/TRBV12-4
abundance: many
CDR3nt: TGTGCCAGCAGTAGGCAGTTGAACACTGAAGCTTTCTTT
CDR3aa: CASSRQLNTEAFF

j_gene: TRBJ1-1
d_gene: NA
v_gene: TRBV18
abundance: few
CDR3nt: TGTGCCAGCTCACCCCACAGGGAGACTGAAGCTTTCTTT
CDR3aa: CASSPHRETEAFF

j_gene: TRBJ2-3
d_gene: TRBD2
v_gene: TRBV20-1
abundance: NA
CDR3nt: TGCAGTGCTAGAGTTCAACGGGAGGGGAGCACAGATACGCAGTATTTT
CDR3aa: CSARVQREGSTDTQYF

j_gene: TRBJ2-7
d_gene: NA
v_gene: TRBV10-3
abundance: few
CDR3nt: TGTGCCATCAGTGCTTCCAATGGCGAGCAGTACTTC
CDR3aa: CAISASNGEQYF

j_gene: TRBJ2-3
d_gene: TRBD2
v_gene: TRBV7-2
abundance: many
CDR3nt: TGTGCCAGCAGCCCAAAGACTAGCGCCGCAGATACGCAGTATTTT
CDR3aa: CASSPKTSAADTQYF

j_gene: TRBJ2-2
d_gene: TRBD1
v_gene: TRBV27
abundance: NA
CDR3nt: TGTGCCAGCAGTTTCAGAGGGGGCGAGTTTCTCGGGGAGCTGTTTTTT
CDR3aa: CASSFRGGEFLGELFF

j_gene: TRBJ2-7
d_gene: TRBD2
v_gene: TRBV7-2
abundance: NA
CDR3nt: TGTGCCAGCAGCCCCACGTTTAGCGGGGGGCTCTCCTACGAGCAGTACTTC
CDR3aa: CASSPTFSGGLSYEQYF

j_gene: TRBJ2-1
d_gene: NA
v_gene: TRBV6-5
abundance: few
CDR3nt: TGTGCCAGCATTTCATCAAATGAGCAGTTCTTC
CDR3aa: CASISSNEQFF

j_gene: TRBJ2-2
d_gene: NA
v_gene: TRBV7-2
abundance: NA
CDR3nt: TGTGCCAGCAGCGCTCAACTTGCAGGAGCCGGGGAGCTGTTTTTT
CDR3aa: CASSAQLAGAGELFF

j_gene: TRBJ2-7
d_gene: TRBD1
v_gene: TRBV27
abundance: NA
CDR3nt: TGTGCCAGCAGCACCACCGGGACAGGCGCCTACGAGCAGTACTTC
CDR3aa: CASSTTGTGAYEQYF

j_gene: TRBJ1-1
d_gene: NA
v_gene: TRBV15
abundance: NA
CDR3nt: TGTGCCACCAGCAGCCAAGCCAGGGGTGAAGCTTTCTTT
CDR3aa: CATSSQARGEAFF

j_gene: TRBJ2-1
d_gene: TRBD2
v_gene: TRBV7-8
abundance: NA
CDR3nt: TGTGCCAGCAGCTTAGCGCGACTAGCGGGCTATTCCTACAATGAGCAGTTCTTC
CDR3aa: CASSLARLAGYSYNEQFF

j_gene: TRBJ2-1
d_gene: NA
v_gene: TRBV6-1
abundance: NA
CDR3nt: TGTGCCAGCACTAGAGGGGACACCTACAATGAGCAGTTCTTC
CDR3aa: CASTRGDTYNEQFF

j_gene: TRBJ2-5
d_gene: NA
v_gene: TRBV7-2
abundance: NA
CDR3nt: TGTGCCAGCAGCCCCTCATCGGGGGCCAGCGGACGGACCCAGTACTTC
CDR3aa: CASSPSSGASGRTQYF

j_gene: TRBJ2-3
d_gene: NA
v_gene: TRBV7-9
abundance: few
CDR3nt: TGTGCCAGCAGCCCCGCATCCATCCAAAGCACAGATACGCAGTATTTT
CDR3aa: CASSPASIQSTDTQYF

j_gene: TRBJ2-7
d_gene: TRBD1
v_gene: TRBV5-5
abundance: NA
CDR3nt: TGTGCCAGCAGCTTGGTTCTTGGACAGGGCATGAGTTACGAGCAGTACTTC
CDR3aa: CASSLVLGQGMSYEQYF

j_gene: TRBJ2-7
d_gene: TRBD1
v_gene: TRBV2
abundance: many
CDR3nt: TGTGCCAGCAGTGCACGACAGGGGCCCGAGCAGTACTTC
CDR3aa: CASSARQGPEQYF

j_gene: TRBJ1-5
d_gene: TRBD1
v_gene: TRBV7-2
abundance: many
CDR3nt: TGTGCCAGCAGCTTAGACAGGGGTGGTTTTCAGCCCCAGCATTTT
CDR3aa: CASSLDRGGFQPQHF

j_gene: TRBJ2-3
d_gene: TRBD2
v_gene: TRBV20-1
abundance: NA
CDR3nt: TGCAGTGCTCCCGCGGGGGGCTCGGGGGATACGCAGTATTTT
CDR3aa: CSAPAGGSGDTQYF

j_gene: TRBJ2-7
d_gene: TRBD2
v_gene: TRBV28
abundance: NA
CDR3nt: TGTGCCAGCAGTTTGACTAGCGGGAGGTACGAGCAGTACTTC
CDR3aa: CASSLTSGRYEQYF

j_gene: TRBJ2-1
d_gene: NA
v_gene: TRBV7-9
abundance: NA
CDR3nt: TGTGCCAGCAGCTACCCCCTTGGACTCTACAATGAGCAGTTCTTC
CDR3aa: CASSYPLGLYNEQFF

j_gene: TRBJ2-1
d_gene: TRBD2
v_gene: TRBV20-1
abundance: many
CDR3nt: TGCAGTGCTAGGACTAGCGGGAGAGGGAGTGAGCAGTTCTTC
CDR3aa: CSARTSGRGSEQFF

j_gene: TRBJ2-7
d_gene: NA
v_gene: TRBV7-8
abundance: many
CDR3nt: TGTGCCAGCAGCTTAGCGCAGAGCTCCTACGAGCAGTACTTC
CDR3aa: CASSLAQSSYEQYF

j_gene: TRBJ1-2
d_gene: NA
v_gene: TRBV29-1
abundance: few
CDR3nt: TGCAGCGCCACGGGGACCGTAGATAACTATGGCTACACCTTC
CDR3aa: CSATGTVDNYGYTF